The 9 T cell receptor beta chains below come from one sample, sequenced in a study of radiotherapy plus CTLA-4 blockade in lung cancer. Sequenced by immunoSEQ multiplex PCR; TCRdb stores in-frame clones only, minus some. The top ten clones hold 4.5% to 6.5% of a sample with 90,000 to 150,000 clones, about 77% of them seen once. Specimen: peripheral blood, collected from a patient treated with radiotherapy plus ipilimumab. Source of these receptors: a human donor with non-small cell lung cancer who had a partial response to radiotherapy plus ipilimumab.

J is TRBJ1-2 and V is TRBV6-1, with 12 bases fitting TRBD1. The CDR3 loop spans 15 amino acids. J lost 7 bases, V lost 6 bases, and 9 bases had no gene match. The germline V gene has CDR1 MNHNS and CDR2 SASEGT. The CDR3 is CASSNRDRGRGGYTF. CDR3 nucleotide sequence: TGTGCCAGCAGCAACCGGGACAGGGGGCGCGGTGGCTACACCTTC.

This chain joins TRBV5-1 and TRBJ2-1; TRBD1 matches at 8 bases. V lost 0 bases to trimming and J lost 8 bases; unmatched junction nucleotides: 4. The CDR3 is 14 amino acids. Looked up from germline, CDR1 is SGHRS and CDR2 is YFSETQ. The CDR3 nucleotides are TGCGCCAGCAGCTTGGGGCAGGGGGCAGATGAGCAGTTCTTC. Its translation is CASSLGQGADEQFF.

The chain joins TRBV18 to TRBJ2-1, with a weak D call TRBD2 (5 bases). Germline loops: CDR1 KGHSH, CDR2 LQKENI. Trimming stripped 4 bases from V and 0 bases from J, with 13 bases between. The CDR3 is 16 residues long. CDR3: CASSRAALSSYNEQFF. The CDR3 DNA reads as TGTGCCAGCTCACGAGCGGCCCTAAGCTCCTACAATGAGCAGTTCTTC.

J is TRBJ1-5 and V is TRBV9; D is perhaps TRBD1 (6 bases). The CDR3 length is 14 residues. Trimming removed 3 bases from V and 5 bases from J, with 12 bases in between. Germline CDR1 reads SGDLS; CDR2 reads YYNGEE. CDR3 nucleotide sequence: TGTGCCAGCAGCGCTGGGACATCCTATCAGCCCCAGCATTTT. Protein sequence: CASSAGTSYQPQHF.

This rearrangement joins TRBV11-2 to TRBJ1-1; no reliable D call. Germline V gives CDR1 SGHAT, CDR2 FQNNGV. CDR3 size: 16 residues. The germline V and J ends were trimmed by 1 base and 0 bases, with 12 bases remaining between them. CDR3 nucleotides: TGTGCCAGCAGCTTAGTACCGTCCCAGATGAACACTGAAGCTTTCTTT. It specifies CASSLVPSQMNTEAFF.

This chain connects TRBV6-5 to TRBJ2-7, with D perhaps TRBD1 (5 bases). V lost 6 bases, J lost 6 bases, and 15 bases lay in between. The CDR3 consists of 13 residues. Germline V lookup: CDR1 MNHEY, CDR2 SVGAGI. DNA for the CDR3: TGTGCCAGCAGGGGAAGGGGTTCGGGCGAGCAGTACTTC. Translated: CASRGRGSGEQYF.

This clone was seen a handful of times. The chain carries TRBV27 and TRBJ1-5, with D perhaps TRBD1 (5 bases). Per the germline V gene, CDR1 is MNHEY and CDR2 is SMNVEV (reference sequence). CDR3 size: 15 residues. V lost 1 base and J 8 bases, leaving 15 bases between the germline ends. CDR3 residues: CASSLFRGSGEPQHF. The CDR3 DNA reads TGTGCCAGCAGTTTATTCCGGGGGTCCGGCGAGCCCCAGCATTTT.

This clone has just one count. The chain recombines TRBV29-1 with TRBJ2-4, with D possibly TRBD2 on 5 matching bases. V lost 3 bases and J lost 9, with 18 bases in between. The CDR3 runs to 14 residues. Germline V gene data show CDR1 as SQVTM and CDR2 as ANQGSEA. CDR3 nucleotide sequence: TGCAGCGTTGATGACCCGGCGGGTATTGGCATTCAGTACTTC. Translating it yields CSVDDPAGIGIQYF.

The rearrangement links TRBV6-1 to TRBJ2-2; unclear D gene. Germline lookup yields CDR1 MNHNS and CDR2 SASEGT. V dropped 5 bases and J dropped 3 bases, with 10 bases sitting between them. The CDR3 length is 14 residues. The CDR3 bases are TGTGCCAGCAGTTTAGACACCCACACCGGGGAGCTGTTTTTT. This codes for CASSLDTHTGELFF.